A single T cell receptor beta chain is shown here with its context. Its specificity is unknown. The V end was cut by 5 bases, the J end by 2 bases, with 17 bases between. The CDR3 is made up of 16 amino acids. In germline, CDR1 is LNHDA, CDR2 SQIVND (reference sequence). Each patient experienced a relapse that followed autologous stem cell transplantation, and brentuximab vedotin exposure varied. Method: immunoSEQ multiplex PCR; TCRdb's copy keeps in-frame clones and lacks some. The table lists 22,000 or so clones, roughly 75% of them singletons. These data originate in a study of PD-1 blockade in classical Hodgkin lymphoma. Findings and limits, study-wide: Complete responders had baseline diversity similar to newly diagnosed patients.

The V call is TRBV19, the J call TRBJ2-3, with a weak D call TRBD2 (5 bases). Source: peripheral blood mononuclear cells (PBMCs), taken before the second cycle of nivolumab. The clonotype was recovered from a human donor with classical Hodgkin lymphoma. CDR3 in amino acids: CASSQEAHSLTDTQYF. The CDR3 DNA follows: TGTGCCAGTAGTCAGGAGGCACACTCTCTCACAGATACGCAGTATTTT.